Given below is one T cell receptor beta chain in context. The data originate from a study of blood T cell repertoires in COVID-19. Study summary: Italy, Spain and the United States were the sources of the convalescent and acute COVID-19 samples. In each case, the material was cDNA or gDNA derived from T cells, B-cell-depleted T cells, or PBMCs.

The protocol was immunoSEQ multiplex PCR, while the TCRdb copy is restricted to in-frame clones and leaves out a portion. The profile shows hundreds of thousands of clones, 85% to 90% of them singletons. CDR3 size: 13 residues. Germline CDR1 is MNHEY and CDR2 is SVGAGI. Between the trimmed V and J ends, which lost 6 bases and 3 bases, there was a span of 11 bases. The J gene is TRBJ1-2, the V gene TRBV6-5, with D possibly being TRBD1 (5 bases). The source is a woman in her 30s with acute or convalescent COVID-19. Sequencing input: peripheral blood. CDR3 nucleotide sequence: TGTGCCAGCAGAGCAGGGCTAGACTATGGCTACACCTTC. Amino acid sequence: CASRAGLDYGYTF.